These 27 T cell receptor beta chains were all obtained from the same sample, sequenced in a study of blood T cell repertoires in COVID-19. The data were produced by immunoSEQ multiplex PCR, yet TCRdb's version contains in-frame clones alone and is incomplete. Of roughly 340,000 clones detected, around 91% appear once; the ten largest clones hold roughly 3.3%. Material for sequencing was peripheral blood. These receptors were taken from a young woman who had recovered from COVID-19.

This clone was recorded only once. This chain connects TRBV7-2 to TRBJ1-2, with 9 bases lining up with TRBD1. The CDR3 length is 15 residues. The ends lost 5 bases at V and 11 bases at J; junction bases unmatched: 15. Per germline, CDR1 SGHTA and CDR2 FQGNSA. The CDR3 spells CASSPNTGQGREYTF. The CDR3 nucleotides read TGTGCCAGCAGCCCGAACACGGGACAGGGAAGGGAATACACCTTC.

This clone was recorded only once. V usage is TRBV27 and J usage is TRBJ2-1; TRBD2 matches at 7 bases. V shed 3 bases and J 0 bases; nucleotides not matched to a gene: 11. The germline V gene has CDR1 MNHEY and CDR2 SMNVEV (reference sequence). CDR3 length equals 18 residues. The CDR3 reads CASSLRGSLLSSYNEQFF. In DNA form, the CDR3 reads TGTGCCAGCAGTTTGCGCGGGAGTTTACTCTCCTCCTACAATGAGCAGTTCTTC.

CDR3 region: CASSQSSLRSNQPQHF. The CDR3 bases are TGCGCCAGCAGCCAATCAAGTCTACGTAGCAATCAGCCCCAGCATTTT. The rearrangement uses TRBV4-1 and TRBJ1-5; D unresolved. The CDR3 loop spans 16 amino acids. The ends were cut back, 2 bases at V and 0 bases at J, with 11 bases in the middle. Germline CDR1 and CDR2: MGHRA and YSYEKL.

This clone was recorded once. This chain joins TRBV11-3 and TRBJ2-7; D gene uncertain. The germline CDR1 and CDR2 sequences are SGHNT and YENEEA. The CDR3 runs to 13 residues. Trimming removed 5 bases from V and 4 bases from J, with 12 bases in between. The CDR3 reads CASSLSRLYEQYV. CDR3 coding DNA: TGTGCCAGCAGCCTTTCGCGGCTTTACGAGCAGTACGTC.

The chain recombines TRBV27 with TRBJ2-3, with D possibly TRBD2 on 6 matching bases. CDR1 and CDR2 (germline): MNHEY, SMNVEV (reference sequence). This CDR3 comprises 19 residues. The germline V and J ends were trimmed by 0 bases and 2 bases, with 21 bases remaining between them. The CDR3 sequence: CASSLSGVGGELPTDTQYF. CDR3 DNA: TGTGCCAGCAGTTTATCGGGGGTGGGCGGGGAACTTCCCACAGATACGCAGTATTTT.

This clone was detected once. The CDR3 region has the DNA TGTGCCAGCAGCCCGGGTCCTAAGGAGACCCAGTACTTC. Translated: CASSPGPKETQYF. The rearrangement uses TRBV9 and TRBJ2-5; no reliable D call. The CDR3 is 13 residues long. V dropped 4 bases and J dropped 5 bases, with 12 bases sitting between them. Germline V gene lookup returns CDR1 SGDLS and CDR2 YYNGEE.

Written as DNA, the CDR3 is TGCGCCAGCAGCTTGGGGTTGCGCGGGCGGACCGGGGAGCTGTTTTTT. This gives the protein CASSLGLRGRTGELFF. The chain has TRBV5-1 and TRBJ2-2, with D perhaps TRBD2 (5 bases). Looked up from germline, CDR1 is SGHRS and CDR2 is YFSETQ. The V gene lost 0 bases and the J gene lost 5 bases, with 14 bases spanning the gap. This CDR3 comprises 16 residues.

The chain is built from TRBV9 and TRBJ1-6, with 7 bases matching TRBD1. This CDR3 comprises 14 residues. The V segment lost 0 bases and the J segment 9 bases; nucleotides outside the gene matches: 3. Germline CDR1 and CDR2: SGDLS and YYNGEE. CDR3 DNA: TGTGCCAGCAGCGTAGGACAGGGTTCTTCACCCCTCCACTTT. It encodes CASSVGQGSSPLHF.

For the CDR3, the DNA is TGCGCCAGCAGCTTGATTCCGCCGGGACAGGTGAACACTGAAGCTTTCTTT. Protein sequence: CASSLIPPGQVNTEAFF. This sequence joins TRBV5-1 and TRBJ1-1; TRBD1 agrees at 8 bases. The CDR3 contains 17 residues. Germline CDR1 and CDR2: SGHRS and YFSETQ. V trimming: 1 base; J trimming: 0 bases; junction bases outside the gene matches: 8.

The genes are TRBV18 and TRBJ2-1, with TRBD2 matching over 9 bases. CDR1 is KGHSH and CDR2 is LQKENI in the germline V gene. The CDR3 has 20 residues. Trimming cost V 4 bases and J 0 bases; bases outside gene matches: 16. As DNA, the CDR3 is TGTGCCAGCTCACAAGGCGGGAGACTAGCGGCCTTTAGCTCCTACAATGAGCAGTTCTTC. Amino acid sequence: CASSQGGRLAAFSSYNEQFF. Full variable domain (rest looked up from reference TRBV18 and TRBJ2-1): NAGVMQNPRHLVRRRGQEARLRCSPMKGHSHVYWYRQLPEEGLKFMVYLQKENIIDESGMPKERFSAEFPKEGPSILRIQQVVRGDSAAYFCASSQGGRLAAFSSYNEQFFGPGTRLTVL.

Written as DNA, the CDR3 is TGTGCCACCTCACAGGGTGGAAACACCATATATTTT. Its translation: CATSQGGNTIYF. The chain combines TRBV19 with TRBJ1-3; weak D call: TRBD1 (6 bases). Trimming removed 10 bases from V and 3 bases from J, with 10 bases in between. The length of the CDR3 is 12 residues. The germline CDR1 and CDR2 sequences are LNHDA and SQIVND (reference sequence).

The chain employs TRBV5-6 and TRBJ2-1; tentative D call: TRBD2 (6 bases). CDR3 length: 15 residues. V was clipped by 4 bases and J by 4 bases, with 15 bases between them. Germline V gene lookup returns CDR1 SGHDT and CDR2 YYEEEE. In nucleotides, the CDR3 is TGTGCCAGCAGCCCCCCGGGACGGGGGTACAATGAGCAGTTCTTC. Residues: CASSPPGRGYNEQFF.

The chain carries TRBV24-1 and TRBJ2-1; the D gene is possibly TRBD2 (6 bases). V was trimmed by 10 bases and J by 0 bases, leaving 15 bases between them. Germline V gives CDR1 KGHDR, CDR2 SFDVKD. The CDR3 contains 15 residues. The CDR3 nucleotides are TGTGCCACATCTGCGGGACGGAGCTCCTACAATGAGCAGTTCTTC. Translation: CATSAGRSSYNEQFF.

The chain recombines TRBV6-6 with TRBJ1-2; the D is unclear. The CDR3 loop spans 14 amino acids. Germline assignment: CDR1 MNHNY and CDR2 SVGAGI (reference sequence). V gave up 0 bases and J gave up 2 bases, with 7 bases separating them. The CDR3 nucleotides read TGTGCCAGCAGTTACTCGCCAGGCAACTATGGCTACACCTTC. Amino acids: CASSYSPGNYGYTF.

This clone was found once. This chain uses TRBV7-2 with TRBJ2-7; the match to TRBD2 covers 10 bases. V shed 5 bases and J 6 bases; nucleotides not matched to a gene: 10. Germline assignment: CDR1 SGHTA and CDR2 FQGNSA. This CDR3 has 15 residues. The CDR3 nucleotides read TGTGCCAGCAGCCAAACGGGCCTAGCGGGAGTCGAGCAGTACGTC. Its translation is CASSQTGLAGVEQYV.

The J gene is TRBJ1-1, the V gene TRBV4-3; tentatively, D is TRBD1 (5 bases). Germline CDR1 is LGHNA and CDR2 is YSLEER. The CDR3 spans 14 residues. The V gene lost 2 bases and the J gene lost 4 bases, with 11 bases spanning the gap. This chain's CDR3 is CASSQLQGFTEAFF. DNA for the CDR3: TGCGCCAGCAGCCAACTGCAGGGTTTCACTGAAGCTTTCTTT.

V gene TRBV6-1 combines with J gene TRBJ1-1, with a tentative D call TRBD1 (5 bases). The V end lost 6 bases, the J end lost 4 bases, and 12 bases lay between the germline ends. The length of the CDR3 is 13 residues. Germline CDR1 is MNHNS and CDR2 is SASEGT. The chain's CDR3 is CASRVREGTEAFF. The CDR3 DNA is TGTGCCAGCAGGGTCAGGGAGGGCACTGAAGCTTTCTTT.

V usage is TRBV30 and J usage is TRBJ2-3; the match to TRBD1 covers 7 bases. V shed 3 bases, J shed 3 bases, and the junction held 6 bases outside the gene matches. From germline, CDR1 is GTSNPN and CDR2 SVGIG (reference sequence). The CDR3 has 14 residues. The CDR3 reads CAWSPDRVTDTQYF. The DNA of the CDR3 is TGTGCCTGGAGCCCCGACAGGGTGACAGATACGCAGTATTTT.

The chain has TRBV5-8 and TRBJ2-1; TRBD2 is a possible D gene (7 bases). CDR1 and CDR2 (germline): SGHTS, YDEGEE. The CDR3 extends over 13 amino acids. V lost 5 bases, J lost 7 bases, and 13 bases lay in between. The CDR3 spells CASRTRGGNEQFF. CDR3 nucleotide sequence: TGTGCCAGCAGGACAAGGGGGGGGAATGAGCAGTTCTTC.

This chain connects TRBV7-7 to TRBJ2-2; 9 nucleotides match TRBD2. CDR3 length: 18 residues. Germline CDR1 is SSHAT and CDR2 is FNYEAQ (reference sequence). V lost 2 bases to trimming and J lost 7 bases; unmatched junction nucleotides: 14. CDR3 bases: TGTGCCAGCAGCTTATCCCCGAGGATAGCGGGAGCCATCGGGGAGCTGTTTTTT. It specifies CASSLSPRIAGAIGELFF.

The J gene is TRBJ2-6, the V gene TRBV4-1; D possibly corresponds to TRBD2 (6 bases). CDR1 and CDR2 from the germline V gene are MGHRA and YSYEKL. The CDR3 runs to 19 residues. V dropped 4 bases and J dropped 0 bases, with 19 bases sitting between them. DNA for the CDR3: TGCGCCAGCAGCCGCGGTGGTCAGCGGGCGAGCTCTGGGGCCAACGTCCTGACTTTC. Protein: CASSRGGQRASSGANVLTF.

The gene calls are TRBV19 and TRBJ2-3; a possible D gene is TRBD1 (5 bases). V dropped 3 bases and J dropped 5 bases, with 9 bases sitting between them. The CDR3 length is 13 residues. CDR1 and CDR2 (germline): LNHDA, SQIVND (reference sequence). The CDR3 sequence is CASSMTALDTQYF. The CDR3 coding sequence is TGTGCCAGTAGTATGACAGCTTTAGATACGCAGTATTTT.

The CDR3 region has the DNA TGTGCCAGCAGTGACCGGGGGATTAGCACAGATACGCAGTATTTT. Its translation is CASSDRGISTDTQYF. J is TRBJ2-3 and V is TRBV6-6; perhaps TRBD2 as D (6 bases). The CDR3 has 15 amino acids. Trimming left V 5 bases short and J 0 bases short, with 12 bases between. Per germline, CDR1 MNHNY and CDR2 SVGAGI (reference sequence).

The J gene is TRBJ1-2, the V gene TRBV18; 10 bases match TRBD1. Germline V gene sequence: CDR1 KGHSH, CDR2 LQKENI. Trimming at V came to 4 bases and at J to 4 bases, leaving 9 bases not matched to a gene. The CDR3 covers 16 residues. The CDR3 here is CASSRRDRGEGYGYTF. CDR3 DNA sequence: TGTGCCAGCTCACGCCGGGACAGGGGAGAGGGCTATGGCTACACCTTC.

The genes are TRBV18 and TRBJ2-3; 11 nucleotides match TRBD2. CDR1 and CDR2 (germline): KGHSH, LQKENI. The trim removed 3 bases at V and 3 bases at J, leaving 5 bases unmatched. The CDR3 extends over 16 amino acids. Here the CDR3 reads CASSPRLAGNTDTQYF. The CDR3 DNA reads TGTGCCAGCTCACCGCGACTAGCGGGGAATACAGATACGCAGTATTTT.

CDR3: CASSAQRTGWYNEQFF. The CDR3 region has the DNA TGTGCCAGCAGCGCCCAGAGGACGGGATGGTACAATGAGCAGTTCTTC. The chain uses TRBV5-4 and TRBJ2-1; possible D gene TRBD2, 5 bases. Germline assignment: CDR1 SGHNT and CDR2 YYREEE (reference sequence). V lost 4 bases, J lost 4 bases, and 18 bases lay in between. The CDR3 totals 16 residues.

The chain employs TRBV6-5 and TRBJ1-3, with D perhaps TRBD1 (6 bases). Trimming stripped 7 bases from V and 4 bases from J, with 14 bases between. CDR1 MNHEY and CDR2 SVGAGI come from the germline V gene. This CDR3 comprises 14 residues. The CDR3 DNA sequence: TGTGCCAGCACCTTACCGGGACAAGGAAACACCATATATTTT. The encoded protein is CASTLPGQGNTIYF.